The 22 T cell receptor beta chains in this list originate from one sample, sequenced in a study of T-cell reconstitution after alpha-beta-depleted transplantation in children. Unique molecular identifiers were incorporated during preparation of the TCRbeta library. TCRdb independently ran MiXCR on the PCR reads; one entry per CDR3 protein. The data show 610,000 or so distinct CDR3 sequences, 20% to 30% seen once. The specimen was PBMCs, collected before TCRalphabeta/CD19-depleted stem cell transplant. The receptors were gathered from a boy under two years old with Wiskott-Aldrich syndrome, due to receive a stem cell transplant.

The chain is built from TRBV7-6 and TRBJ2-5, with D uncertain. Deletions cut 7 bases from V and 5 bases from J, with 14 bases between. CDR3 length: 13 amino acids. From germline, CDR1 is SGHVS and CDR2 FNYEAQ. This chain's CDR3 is CASTSWVAETQYF. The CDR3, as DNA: TGTGCCAGCACTTCGTGGGTTGCGGAGACCCAGTACTTC.

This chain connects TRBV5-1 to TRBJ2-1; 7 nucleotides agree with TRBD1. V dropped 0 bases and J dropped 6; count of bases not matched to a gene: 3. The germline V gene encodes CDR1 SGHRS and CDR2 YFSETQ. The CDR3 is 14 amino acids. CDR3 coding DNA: TGCGCCAGCAGCTTGGAAGGGGGCCTCAATGAGCAGTTCTTC. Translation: CASSLEGGLNEQFF.

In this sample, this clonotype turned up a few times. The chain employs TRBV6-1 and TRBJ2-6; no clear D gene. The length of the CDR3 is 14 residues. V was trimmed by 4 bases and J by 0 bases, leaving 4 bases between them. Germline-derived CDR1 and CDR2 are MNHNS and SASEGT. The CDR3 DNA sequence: TGTGCCAGCAGTGGGGACTCTGGGGCCAACGTCCTGACTTTC. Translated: CASSGDSGANVLTF.

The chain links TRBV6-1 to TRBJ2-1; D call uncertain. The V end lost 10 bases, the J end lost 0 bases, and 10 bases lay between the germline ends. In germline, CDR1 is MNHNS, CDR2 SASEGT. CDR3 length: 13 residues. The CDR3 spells CATWAGSYNEQFF. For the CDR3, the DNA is TGTGCCACCTGGGCAGGCTCCTACAATGAGCAGTTCTTC.

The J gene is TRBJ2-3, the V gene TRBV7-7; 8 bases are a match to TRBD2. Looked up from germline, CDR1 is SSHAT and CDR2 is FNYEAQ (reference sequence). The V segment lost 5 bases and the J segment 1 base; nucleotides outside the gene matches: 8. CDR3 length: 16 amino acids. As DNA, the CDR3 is TGTGCCAGCAGCCGGGGACTAGGGAGCCGCACAGATACGCAGTATTTT. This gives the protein CASSRGLGSRTDTQYF.

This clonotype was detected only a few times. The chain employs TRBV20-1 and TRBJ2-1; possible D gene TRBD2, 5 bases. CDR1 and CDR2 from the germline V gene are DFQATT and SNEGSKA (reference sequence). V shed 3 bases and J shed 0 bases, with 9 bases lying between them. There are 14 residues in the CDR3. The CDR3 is CSASKRNSYNEQFF. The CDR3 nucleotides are TGCAGTGCTAGTAAGCGGAACTCCTACAATGAGCAGTTCTTC.

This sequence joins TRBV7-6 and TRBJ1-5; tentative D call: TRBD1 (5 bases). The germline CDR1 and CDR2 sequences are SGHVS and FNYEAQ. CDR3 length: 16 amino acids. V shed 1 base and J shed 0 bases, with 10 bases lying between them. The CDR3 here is CASSLGTLYSNQPQHF. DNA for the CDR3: TGTGCCAGCAGCTTAGGGACATTATATAGCAATCAGCCCCAGCATTTT.

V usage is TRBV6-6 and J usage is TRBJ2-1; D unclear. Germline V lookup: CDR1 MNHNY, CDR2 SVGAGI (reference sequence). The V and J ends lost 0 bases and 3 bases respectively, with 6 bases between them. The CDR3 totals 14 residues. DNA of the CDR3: TGTGCCAGCAGTTACTCGTTAGACTACAATGAGCAGTTCTTC. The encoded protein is CASSYSLDYNEQFF.

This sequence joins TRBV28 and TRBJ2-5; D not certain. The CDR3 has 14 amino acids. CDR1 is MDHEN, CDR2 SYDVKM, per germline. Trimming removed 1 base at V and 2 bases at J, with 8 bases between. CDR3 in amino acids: CASSLFKPQETQYF. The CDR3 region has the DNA TGTGCCAGCAGTTTATTCAAACCACAAGAGACCCAGTACTTC.

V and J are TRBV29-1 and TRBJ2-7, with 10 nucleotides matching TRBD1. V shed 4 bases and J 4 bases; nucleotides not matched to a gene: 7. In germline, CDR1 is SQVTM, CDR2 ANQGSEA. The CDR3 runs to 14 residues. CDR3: CSVVGDRGLYEQYF. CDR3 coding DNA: TGCAGCGTTGTGGGGGACAGGGGTCTATACGAGCAGTACTTC.

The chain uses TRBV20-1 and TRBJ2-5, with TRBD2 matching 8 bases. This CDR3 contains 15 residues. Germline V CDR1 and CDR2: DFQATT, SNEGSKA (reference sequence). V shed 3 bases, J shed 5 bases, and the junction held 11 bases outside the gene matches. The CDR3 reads CSASSREGRGETQYF. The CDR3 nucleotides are TGCAGTGCTAGTTCTCGGGAGGGCCGGGGGGAGACCCAGTACTTC.

CDR3 residues: CSVWADREETQYF. The CDR3 DNA reads as TGCAGCGTTTGGGCAGACAGGGAAGAGACCCAGTACTTC. This sequence joins TRBV29-1 and TRBJ2-5; 7 bases match TRBD1. The V segment lost 5 bases and the J segment 3 bases; nucleotides outside the gene matches: 6. CDR1 is SQVTM and CDR2 is ANQGSEA in the germline V gene. The CDR3 loop spans 13 amino acids. The complete variable domain, with remaining parts taken from reference TRBV29-1 and TRBJ2-5, reads SAVISQKPSRDICQRGTSLTIQCQVDSQVTMMFWYRQQPGQSLTLIATANQGSEATYESGFVIDKFPISRPNLTFSTLTVSNMSPEDSSIYLCSVWADREETQYFGPGTRLLVL.

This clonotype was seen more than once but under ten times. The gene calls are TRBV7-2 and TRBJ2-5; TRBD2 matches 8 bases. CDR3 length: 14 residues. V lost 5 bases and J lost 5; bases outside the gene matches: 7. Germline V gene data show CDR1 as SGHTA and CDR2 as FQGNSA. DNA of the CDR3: TGTGCCAGCAGCAGTCGGACTAGCCGGGAGACCCAGTACTTC. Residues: CASSSRTSRETQYF.

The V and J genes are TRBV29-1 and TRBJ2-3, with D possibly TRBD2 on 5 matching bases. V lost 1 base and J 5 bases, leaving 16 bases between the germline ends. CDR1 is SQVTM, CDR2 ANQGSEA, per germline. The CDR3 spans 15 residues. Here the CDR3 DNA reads TGCAGCGTTGAAGGTACCCGTCATCGGGGAGATACGCAGTATTTT. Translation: CSVEGTRHRGDTQYF.

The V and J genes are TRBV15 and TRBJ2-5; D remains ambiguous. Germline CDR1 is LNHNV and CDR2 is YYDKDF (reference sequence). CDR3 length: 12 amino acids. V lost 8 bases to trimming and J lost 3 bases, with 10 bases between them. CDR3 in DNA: TGTGCCACCGGACGCCCGGAAGAGACCCAGTACTTC. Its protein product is CATGRPEETQYF.

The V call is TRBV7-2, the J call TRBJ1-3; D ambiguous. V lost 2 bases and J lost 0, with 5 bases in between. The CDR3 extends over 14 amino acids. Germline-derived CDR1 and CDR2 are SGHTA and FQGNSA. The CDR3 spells CASSLINSGNTIYF. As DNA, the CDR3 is TGTGCCAGCAGCTTAATAAACTCTGGAAACACCATATATTTT.

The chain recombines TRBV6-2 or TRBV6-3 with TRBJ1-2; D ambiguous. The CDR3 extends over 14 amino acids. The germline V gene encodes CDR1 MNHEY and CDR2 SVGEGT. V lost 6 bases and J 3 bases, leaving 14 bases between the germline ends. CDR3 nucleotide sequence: TGTGCCAGCAGCCCCCCGCGGGATGACTATGGCTACACCTTC. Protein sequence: CASSPPRDDYGYTF.

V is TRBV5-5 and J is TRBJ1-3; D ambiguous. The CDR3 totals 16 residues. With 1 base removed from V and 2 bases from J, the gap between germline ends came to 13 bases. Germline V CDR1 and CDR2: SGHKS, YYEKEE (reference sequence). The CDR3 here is CASSLKGYGPGNTIYF. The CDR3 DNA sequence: TGTGCCAGCAGCTTGAAGGGATATGGTCCTGGAAACACCATATATTTT. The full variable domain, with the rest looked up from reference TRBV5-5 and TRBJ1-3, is DAGVTQSPTHLIKTRGQQVTLRCSPISGHKSVSWYQQVLGQGPQFIFQYYEKEERGRGNFPDRFSARQFPNYSSELNVNALLLGDSALYLCASSLKGYGPGNTIYFGEGSWLTVV.

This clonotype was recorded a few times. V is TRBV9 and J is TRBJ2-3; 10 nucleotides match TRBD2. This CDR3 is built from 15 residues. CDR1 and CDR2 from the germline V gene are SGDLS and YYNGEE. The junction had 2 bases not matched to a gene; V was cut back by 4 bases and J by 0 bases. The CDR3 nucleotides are TGTGCCAGCAGCCAGGGACTAGCGAGCACAGATACGCAGTATTTT. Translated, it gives CASSQGLASTDTQYF.

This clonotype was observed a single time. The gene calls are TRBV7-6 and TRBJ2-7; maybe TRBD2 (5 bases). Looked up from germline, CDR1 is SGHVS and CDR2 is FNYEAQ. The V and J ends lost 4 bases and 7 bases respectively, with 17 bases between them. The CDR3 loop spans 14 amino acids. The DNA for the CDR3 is TGTGCCAGCAGCTCCGAAGGGAAGACGGGAGAGCAGTACTTC. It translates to CASSSEGKTGEQYF.

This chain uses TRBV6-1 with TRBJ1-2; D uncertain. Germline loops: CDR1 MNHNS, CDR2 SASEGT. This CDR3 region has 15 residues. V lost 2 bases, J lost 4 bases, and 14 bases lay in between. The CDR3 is CASSETYDTRYGYTF. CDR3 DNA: TGTGCCAGCAGTGAAACATACGACACCCGCTATGGCTACACCTTC.

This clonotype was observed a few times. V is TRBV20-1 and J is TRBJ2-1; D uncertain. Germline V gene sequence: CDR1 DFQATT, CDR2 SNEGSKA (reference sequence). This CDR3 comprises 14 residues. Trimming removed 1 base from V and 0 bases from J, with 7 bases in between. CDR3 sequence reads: CSARGVSSYNEQFF. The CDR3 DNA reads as TGCAGTGCTAGAGGAGTCAGCTCCTACAATGAGCAGTTCTTC.